This T cell receptor (beta chain) was profiled in a study of blood T cell repertoires in COVID-19. Study overall: Nucleic acid was either cDNA or gDNA, and it came from T cells, B-cell-depleted T cells, or PBMCs.

Study processing details: Counts of nucleated cells, estimated from reference gene primer amplification, were obtained. The method was immunoSEQ multiplex PCR; TCRdb's version includes in-frame clones alone and lacks a portion of them. The V and J calls and clone size were taken over from that table, and D and trimming were inferred from the DNA. The sample lists approximately 150,000 clones, about 83% seen once, with 1.6% in the top ten. J lost 1 base, V lost 7 bases, and 4 bases had no gene match. This CDR3 has 14 amino acids. Germline CDR1 is LNHDA and CDR2 is SQIVND (reference sequence). The specimen sequenced was peripheral blood. The receptor was derived from a human donor in a cohort sampled during active COVID-19. The V gene is TRBV19, the J gene TRBJ2-1, with 7 bases identical to TRBD1. The CDR3 coding sequence is TGTGCCAGTACCATACAGGGGTCCTACAATGAGCAGTTCTTC. Protein product: CASTIQGSYNEQFF.